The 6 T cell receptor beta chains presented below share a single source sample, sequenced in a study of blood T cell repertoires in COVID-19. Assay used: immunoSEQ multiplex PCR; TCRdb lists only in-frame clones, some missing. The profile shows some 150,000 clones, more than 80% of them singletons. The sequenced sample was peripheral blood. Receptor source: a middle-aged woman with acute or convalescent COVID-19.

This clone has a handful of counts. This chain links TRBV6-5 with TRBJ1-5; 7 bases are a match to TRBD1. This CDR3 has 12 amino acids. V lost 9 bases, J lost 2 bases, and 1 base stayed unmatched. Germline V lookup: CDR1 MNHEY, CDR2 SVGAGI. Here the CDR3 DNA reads TGTGCCAGTACAGGGGGCAATCAGCCCCAGCATTTT. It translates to CASTGGNQPQHF.

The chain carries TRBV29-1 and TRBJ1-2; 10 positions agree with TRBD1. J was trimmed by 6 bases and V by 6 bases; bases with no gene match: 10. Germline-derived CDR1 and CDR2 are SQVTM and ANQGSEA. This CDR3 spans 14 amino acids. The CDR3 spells CSVVNVTGGHGYTF. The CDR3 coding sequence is TGCAGCGTGGTAAACGTGACAGGGGGCCATGGCTACACCTTC.

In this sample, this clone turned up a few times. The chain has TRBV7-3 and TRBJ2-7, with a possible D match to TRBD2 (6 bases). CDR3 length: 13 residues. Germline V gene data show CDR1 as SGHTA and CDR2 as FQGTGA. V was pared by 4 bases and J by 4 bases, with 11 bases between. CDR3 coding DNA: TGTGCCAGCAGCTCTACTCGGGAGTACGAGCAGTACTTC. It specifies CASSSTREYEQYF.

CDR3 in amino acids: CASRDRENGYTF. Written as DNA, the CDR3 is TGTGCCAGCAGGGACAGGGAGAATGGCTACACCTTC. The chain employs TRBV6-5 and TRBJ1-2; TRBD1 matches at 8 bases. The ends lost 6 bases at V and 6 bases at J; junction bases unmatched: 3. The CDR3 spans 12 residues. Germline CDR1 is MNHEY and CDR2 is SVGAGI.

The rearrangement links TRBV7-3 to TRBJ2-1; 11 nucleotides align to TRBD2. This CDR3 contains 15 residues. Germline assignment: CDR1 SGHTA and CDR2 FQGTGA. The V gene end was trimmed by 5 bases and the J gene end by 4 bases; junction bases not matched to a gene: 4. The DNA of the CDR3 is TGTGCCAGCAGCAGTAGCGGGAGGGCTTACAATGAGCAGTTCTTC. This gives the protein CASSSSGRAYNEQFF.

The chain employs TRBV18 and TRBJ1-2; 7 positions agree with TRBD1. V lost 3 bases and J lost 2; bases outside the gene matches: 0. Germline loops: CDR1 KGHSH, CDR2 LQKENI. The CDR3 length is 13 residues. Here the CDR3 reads CASSPGQNYGYTF. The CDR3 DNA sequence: TGTGCCAGCTCACCGGGACAGAACTATGGCTACACCTTC. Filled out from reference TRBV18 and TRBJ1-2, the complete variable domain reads NAGVMQNPRHLVRRRGQEARLRCSPMKGHSHVYWYRQLPEEGLKFMVYLQKENIIDESGMPKERFSAEFPKEGPSILRIQQVVRGDSAAYFCASSPGQNYGYTFGSGTRLTVV.